This T cell receptor (beta chain) came from a study of cytomegalovirus exposure and HLA in healthy donors. Points from the study as a whole: Associated with cytomegalovirus, according to the listing, were around 170 TCR beta chains. Immune exposure was documented only through CMV serostatus. Among the most significant clusters, several appeared linked to common viral pathogens in a later analysis.

As to this clone: Its cognate antigen is unknown.

60 Vbeta and 13 Jbeta primers were used in PCR. The table came from immunoSEQ multiplex PCR; TCRdb's copy has only in-frame clones and leaves some out. This sample contains 100,000 to 150,000 clones. Sample: PBMCs. The sequence derives from a man younger than 35 in good health and CMV-seronegative.

In DNA form, the CDR3 reads TGTGCCAGCTCACCGAACCGGGACACCGGCATAGGTCAGCCCCAGCATTTT. Translated, it gives CASSPNRDTGIGQPQHF. J is TRBJ1-5 and V is TRBV18, with a possible D match to TRBD1 (6 bases). Germline V gene lookup returns CDR1 KGHSH and CDR2 LQKENI. The germline V and J ends were trimmed by 3 bases and 6 bases, with 21 bases remaining between them. The CDR3 runs 17 residues.